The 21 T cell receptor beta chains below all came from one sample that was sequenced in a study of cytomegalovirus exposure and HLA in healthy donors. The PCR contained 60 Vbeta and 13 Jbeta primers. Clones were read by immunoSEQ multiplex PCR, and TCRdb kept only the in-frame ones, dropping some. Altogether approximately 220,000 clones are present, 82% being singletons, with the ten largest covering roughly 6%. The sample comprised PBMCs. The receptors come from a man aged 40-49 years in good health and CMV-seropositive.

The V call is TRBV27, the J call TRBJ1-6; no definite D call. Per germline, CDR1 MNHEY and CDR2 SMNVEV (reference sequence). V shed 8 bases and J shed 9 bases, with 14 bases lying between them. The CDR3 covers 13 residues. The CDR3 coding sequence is TGTGCCAGCGCCCGGTTCGGTAGTTCACCCCTCCACTTT. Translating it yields CASARFGSSPLHF.

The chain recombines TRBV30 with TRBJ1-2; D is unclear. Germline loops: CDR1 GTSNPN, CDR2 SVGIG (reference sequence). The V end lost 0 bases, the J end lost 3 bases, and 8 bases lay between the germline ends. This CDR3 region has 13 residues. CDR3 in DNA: TGTGCCTGGAGTGTAGTATCAGACTATGGCTACACCTTC. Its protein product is CAWSVVSDYGYTF.

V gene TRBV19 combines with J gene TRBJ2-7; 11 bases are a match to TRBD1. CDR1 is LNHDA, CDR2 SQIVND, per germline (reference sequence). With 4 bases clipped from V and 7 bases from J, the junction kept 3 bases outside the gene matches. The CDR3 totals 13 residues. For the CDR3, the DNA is TGTGCCAGTAGTACGGACAGGGGGCGGGAGCAGTACTTC. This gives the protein CASSTDRGREQYF.

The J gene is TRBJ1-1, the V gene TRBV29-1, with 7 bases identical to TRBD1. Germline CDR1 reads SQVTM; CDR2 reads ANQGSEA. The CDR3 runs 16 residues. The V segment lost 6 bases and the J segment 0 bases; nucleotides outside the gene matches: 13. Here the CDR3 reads CSVAAGQRTLNTEAFF. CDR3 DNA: TGCAGCGTCGCCGCGGGACAGCGTACTTTGAACACTGAAGCTTTCTTT.

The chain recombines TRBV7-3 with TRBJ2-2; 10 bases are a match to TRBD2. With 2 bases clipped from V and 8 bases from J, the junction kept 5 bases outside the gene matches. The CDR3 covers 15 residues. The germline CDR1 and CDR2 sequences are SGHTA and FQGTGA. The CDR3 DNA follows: TGTGCCAGCAGCTTACTAGCGGGAGATCTTGGGGAGCTGTTTTTT. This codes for CASSLLAGDLGELFF.

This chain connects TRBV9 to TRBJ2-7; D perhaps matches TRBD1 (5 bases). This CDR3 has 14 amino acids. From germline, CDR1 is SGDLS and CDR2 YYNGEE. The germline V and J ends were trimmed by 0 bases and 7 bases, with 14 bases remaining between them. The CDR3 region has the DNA TGTGCCAGCAGCGTAGGAGACAGTTTGGAAGAGCAGTACTTC. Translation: CASSVGDSLEEQYF.

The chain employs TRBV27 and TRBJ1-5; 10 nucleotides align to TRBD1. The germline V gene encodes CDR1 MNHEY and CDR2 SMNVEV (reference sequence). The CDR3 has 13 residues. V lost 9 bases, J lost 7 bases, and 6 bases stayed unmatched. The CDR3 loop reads CASRGQGRQPQHF. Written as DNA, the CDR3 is TGTGCCAGTAGGGGACAGGGGCGGCAGCCCCAGCATTTT.

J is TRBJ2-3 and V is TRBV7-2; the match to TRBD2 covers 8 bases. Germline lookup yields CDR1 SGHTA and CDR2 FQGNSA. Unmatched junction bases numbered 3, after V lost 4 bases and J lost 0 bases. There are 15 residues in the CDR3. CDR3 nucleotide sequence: TGTGCCAGCAGCTATAGCGGGACTAGCACAGATACGCAGTATTTT. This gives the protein CASSYSGTSTDTQYF.

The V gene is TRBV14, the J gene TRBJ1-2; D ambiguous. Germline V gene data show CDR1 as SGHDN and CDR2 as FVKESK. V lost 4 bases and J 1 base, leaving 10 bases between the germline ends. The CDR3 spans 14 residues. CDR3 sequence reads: CASSPGLFNYGYTF. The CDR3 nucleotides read TGTGCCAGCAGCCCAGGATTATTTAACTATGGCTACACCTTC.

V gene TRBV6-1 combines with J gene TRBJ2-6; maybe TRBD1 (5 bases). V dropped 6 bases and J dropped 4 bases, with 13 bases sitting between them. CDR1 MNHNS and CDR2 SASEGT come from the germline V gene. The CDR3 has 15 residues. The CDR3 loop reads CASSLWGPGANVLTF. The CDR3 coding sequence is TGTGCCAGCAGCCTATGGGGCCCCGGGGCCAACGTCCTGACTTTC.

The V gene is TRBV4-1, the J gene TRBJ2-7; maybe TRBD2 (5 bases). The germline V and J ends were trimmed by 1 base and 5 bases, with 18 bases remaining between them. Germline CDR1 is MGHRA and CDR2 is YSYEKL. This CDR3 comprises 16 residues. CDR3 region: CASSQGGRGRGNEQYF. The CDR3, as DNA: TGCGCCAGCAGCCAAGGCGGCAGAGGGAGAGGAAACGAGCAGTACTTC.

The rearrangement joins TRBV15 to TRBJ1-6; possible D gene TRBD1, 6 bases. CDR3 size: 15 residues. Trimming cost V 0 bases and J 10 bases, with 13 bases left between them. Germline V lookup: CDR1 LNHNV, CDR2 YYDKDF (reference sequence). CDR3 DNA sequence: TGTGCCACCAGCAGAGATGACTACAGGGACTCACCCCTCCACTTT. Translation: CATSRDDYRDSPLHF. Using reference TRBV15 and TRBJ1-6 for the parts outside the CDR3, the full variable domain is DAMVIQNPRYQVTQFGKPVTLSCSQTLNHNVMYWYQQKSSQAPKLLFHYYDKDFNNEADTPDNFQSRRPNTSFCFLDIRSPGLGDTAMYLCATSRDDYRDSPLHFGNGTRLTVT.

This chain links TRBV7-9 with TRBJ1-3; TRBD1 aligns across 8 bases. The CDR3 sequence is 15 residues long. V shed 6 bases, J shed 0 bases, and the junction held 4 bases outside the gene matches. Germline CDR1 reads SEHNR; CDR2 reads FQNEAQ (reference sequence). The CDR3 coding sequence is TGTGCCAGCAGGGACGACAGGGGCTCTGGAAACACCATATATTTT. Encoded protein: CASRDDRGSGNTIYF.

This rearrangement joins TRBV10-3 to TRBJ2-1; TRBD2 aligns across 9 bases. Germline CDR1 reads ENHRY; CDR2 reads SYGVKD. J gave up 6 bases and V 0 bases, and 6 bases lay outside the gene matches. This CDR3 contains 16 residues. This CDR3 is CAISESPSGTPNEQFF. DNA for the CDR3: TGTGCCATCAGTGAGTCACCTAGCGGGACCCCCAATGAGCAGTTCTTC.

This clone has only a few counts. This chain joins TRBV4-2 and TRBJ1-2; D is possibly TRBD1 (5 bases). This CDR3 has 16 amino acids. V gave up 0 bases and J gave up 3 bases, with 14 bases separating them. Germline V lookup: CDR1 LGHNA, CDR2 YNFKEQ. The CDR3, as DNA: TGTGCCAGCAGCCAAGATGGAGGGGCGCGGGACTATGGCTACACCTTC. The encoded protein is CASSQDGGARDYGYTF.

CDR3 region: CASSSEGVFYEQYF. The CDR3 DNA reads as TGTGCCAGCAGCTCTGAAGGGGTTTTCTACGAGCAGTACTTC. The chain is built from TRBV11-2 and TRBJ2-7, with D possibly being TRBD1 (5 bases). The CDR3 is made up of 14 amino acids. From germline, CDR1 is SGHAT and CDR2 FQNNGV. V gave up 4 bases and J gave up 3 bases, with 13 bases separating them.

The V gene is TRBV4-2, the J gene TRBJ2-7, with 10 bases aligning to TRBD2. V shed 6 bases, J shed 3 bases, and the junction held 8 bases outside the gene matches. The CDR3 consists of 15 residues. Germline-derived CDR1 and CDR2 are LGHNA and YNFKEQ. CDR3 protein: CASSLGTSEGYEQYF. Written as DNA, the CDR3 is TGTGCCAGCAGTCTAGGGACTAGCGAAGGCTACGAGCAGTACTTC.

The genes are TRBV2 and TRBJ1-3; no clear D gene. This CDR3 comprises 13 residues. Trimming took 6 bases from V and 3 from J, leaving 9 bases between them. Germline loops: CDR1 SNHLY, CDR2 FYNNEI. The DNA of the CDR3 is TGTGCCAGCAGCGGGTTTGGTGGAAACACCATATATTTT. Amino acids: CASSGFGGNTIYF.

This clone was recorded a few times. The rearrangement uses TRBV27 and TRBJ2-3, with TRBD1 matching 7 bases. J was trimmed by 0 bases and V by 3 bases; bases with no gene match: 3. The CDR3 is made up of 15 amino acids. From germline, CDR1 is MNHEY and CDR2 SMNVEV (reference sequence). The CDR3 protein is CASSLVGQSTDTQYF. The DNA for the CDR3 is TGTGCCAGCAGTTTGGTGGGACAGAGCACAGATACGCAGTATTTT.

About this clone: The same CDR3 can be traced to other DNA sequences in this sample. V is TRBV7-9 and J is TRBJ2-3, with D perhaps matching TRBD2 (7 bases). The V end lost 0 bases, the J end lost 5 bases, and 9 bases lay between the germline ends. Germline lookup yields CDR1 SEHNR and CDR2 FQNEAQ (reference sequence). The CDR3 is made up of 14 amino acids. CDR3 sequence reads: CASSLAGGGDTQYF. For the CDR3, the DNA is TGTGCCAGCAGCTTAGCGGGAGGGGGAGATACGCAGTATTTT.

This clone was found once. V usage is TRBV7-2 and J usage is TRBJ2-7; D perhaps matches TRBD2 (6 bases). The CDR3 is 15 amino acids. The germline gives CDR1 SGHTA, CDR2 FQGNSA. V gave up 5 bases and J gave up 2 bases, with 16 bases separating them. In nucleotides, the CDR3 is TGTGCCAGCAGCCTTAGCAGCGGGCCGCCCTACGAGCAGTACTTC. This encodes CASSLSSGPPYEQYF.